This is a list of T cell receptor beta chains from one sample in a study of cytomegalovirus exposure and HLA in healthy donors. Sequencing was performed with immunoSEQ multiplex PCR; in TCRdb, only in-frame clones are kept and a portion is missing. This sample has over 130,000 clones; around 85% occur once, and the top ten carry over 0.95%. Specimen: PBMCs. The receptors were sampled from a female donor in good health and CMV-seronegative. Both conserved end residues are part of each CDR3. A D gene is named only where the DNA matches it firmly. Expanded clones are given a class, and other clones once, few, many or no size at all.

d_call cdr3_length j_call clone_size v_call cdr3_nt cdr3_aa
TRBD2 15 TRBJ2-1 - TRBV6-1 TGTGCCAGCAGTGAAGAGGGACTAGCGGACAATGAGCAGTTCTTC CASSEEGLADNEQFF
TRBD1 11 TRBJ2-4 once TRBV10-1 TGCGCCACTAAGCAGGGCAGGGGGTTTCCCTTC CATKQGRGFPF
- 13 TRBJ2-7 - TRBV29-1 TGCAGCGTTGATGGGGGGAGCTCCTACGAGCAGTACTTC CSVDGGSSYEQYF
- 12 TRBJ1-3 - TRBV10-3 TGTGCCATCAGGGGGACTTCGGCCACCATATATTTT CAIRGTSATIYF
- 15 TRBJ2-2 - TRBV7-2 TGTGCCAGCAGACGGGACAACTCGAACACCGGGGAGCTGTTTTTT CASRRDNSNTGELFF
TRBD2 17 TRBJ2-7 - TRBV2 TGTGCCAGCAGTGTTTCGCTAGCGGGATCACTGGACTACGAGCAGTACTTC CASSVSLAGSLDYEQYF
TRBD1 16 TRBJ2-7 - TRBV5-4 TGTGCCAGCAGCCCCCCCCCGGGACAGGGGGCTGGTGAGCAGTACTTC CASSPPPGQGAGEQYF
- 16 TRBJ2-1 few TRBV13 TGTGCCAGCAGCCCACCTTTGGACCCGCCGGGGTTTGAGCAGTTCTTC CASSPPLDPPGFEQFF
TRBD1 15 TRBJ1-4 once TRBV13 TGTGCCAGCAGCTCACAGGGGCCACGGGGTGAAAAACTGTTTTTT CASSSQGPRGEKLFF
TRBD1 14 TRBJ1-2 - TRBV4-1 TGCGCCAGCAGCCAAGGACAGGGGACCTATGGCTACACCTTC CASSQGQGTYGYTF
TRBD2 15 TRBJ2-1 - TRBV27 TGTGCCAGCAGTTTGGGAAGCGGGGGGGATCTGGAGCAGTTCTTC CASSLGSGGDLEQFF
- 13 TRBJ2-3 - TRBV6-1 TGTGCCAGCAGTACTACTAGCACAGATACGCAGTATTTT CASSTTSTDTQYF
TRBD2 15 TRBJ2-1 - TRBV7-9 TGTGCCAGCAGCAGACGGGAGGCCCCCTACAATGAGCAGTTCTTC CASSRREAPYNEQFF
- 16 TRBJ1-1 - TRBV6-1 TGTGCCAGCAGTGCCGGGACATTCCGGTTAAACACTGAAGCTTTCTTT CASSAGTFRLNTEAFF
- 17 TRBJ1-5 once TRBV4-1 TGCGCCAGCAGCCAAGATTACGGCAGGGGTACCCATCAGCCCCAGCATTTT CASSQDYGRGTHQPQHF
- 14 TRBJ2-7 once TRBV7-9 TGTGCCAGCAGCTTTGGTCAGTCCTCCTACGAGCAGTACTTC CASSFGQSSYEQYF
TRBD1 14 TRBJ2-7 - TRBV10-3 TGTGCCATCAGTGAGTTTACAGGGGTCTACGAGCAGTACTTC CAISEFTGVYEQYF
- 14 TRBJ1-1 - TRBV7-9 TGTGCCAGCAGCTTAACGACAGGGAACACTGAAGCTTTCTTT CASSLTTGNTEAFF
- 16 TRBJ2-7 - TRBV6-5 TGTGCCAGCAGTTACTCGACTGGGTATGAGTCCTACGAGCAGTACTTC CASSYSTGYESYEQYF
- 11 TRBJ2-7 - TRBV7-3 TGTGCCAGCAGCCCCGGAGTCGAGCAGTACTTC CASSPGVEQYF
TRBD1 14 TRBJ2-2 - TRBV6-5 TGTGCCAGCAGCCTAGACAGGGACACCGGGGAGCTGTTTTTT CASSLDRDTGELFF
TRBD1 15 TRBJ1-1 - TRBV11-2 TGTGCCAGCAGCTTCCCCGGACAGGGGGACACTGAAGCTTTCTTT CASSFPGQGDTEAFF
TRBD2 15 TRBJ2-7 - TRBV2 TGTGCCAGCAGTGTTACTAGCGGGAGAGCCTACGAGCAGTACTTC CASSVTSGRAYEQYF
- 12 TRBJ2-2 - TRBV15 TGTGCCACCAGTAGGACAGTCGGGGAGCTGTTTTTT CATSRTVGELFF
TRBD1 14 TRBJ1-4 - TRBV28 TGTGCCAGCAGTGTAGGGACAGGGAATGAAAAACTGTTTTTT CASSVGTGNEKLFF
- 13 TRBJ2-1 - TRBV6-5 TGTGCCAGCAGTTACTCGATGCGAAATGAGCAGTTCTTC CASSYSMRNEQFF
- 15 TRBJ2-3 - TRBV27 TGTGCCAGCAGTTTATCGCTTACTCTCACAGATACGCAGTATTTT CASSLSLTLTDTQYF
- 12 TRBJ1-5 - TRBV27 TGTGCCAGCAGTGCAGGGGTTGAGCCCCAGCATTTT CASSAGVEPQHF
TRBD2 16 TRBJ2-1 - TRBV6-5 TGTGCCAGCAGTTACTCGAACCTCGCGGGAGGAAGCGAGCAGTTCTTC CASSYSNLAGGSEQFF
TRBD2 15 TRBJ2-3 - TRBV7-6 TGTGCCAGCAGCCAGACTAGCGGGAGGGCAGATACGCAGTATTTT CASSQTSGRADTQYF
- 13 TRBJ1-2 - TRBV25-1 TGTGCCAGCAGTGAAACAGGTTACTATGGCTACACCTTC CASSETGYYGYTF
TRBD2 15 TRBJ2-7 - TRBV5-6 TGTGCCAGCAGCTTGCGGCCAGCGGGAGGGTACGAGCAGTACTTC CASSLRPAGGYEQYF
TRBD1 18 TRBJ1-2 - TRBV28 TGTGCCAGCAGTTTAGAAGGATGGGGGCGACAGGGGTCCTATGGCTACACCTTC CASSLEGWGRQGSYGYTF